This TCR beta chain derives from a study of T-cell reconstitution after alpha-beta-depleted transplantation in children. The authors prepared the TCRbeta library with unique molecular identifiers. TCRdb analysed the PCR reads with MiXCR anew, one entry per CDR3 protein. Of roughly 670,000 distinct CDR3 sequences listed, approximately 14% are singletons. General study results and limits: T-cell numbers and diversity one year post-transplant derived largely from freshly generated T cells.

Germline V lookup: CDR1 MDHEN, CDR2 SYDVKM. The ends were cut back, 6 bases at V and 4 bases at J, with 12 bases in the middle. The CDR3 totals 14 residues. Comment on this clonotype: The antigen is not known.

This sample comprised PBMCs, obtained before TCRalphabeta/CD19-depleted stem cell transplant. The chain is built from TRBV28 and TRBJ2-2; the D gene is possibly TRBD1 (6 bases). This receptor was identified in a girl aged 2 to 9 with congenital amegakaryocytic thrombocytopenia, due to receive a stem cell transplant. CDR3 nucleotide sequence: TGTGCCAGCAGGGTAGGGGGTTTCACCGGGGAGCTGTTTTTT. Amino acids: CASRVGGFTGELFF.